Presented here are 17 T cell receptor beta chains from one specimen sequenced in a study of blood T cells in healthy people across ages. The second PCR ran roughly 6 to 11 cycles with a sample-barcoded 5' primer and J-beta primers. TCRdb re-called the 5' RACE reads through MiXCR, storing one row per CDR3 protein. Of fewer than 700,000 distinct CDR3 sequences in the sample, around 48% were seen once. The material sequenced was blood. The receptor source for this set is a man older than 75 in good health.

The chain employs TRBV29-1 and TRBJ2-3, with a weak D call TRBD2 (6 bases). Germline V gene data show CDR1 as SQVTM and CDR2 as ANQGSEA. The V and J ends lost 7 bases and 5 bases respectively, with 16 bases between them. This CDR3 has 13 amino acids. CDR3 in DNA: TGCAGCGCCGGGGACTCCCTGAAAGATACGCAGTATTTT. Translation: CSAGDSLKDTQYF.

This clonotype was seen at least ten times. The chain links TRBV5-6 to TRBJ1-2, with D uncertain. V gave up 3 bases and J gave up 2 bases, with 8 bases separating them. The germline V gene encodes CDR1 SGHDT and CDR2 YYEEEE. This CDR3 comprises 13 residues. The DNA of the CDR3 is TGTGCCAGCAGCTGGTCGGGGAACTATGGCTACACCTTC. Translation gives CASSWSGNYGYTF.

This chain connects TRBV15 to TRBJ2-3, with 8 bases fitting TRBD2. The CDR3 is made up of 14 amino acids. The trim removed 6 bases at V and 2 bases at J, leaving 4 bases unmatched. Germline CDR1 reads LNHNV; CDR2 reads YYDKDF (reference sequence). CDR3 region: CATSRSGDTDTQYF. CDR3 DNA sequence: TGTGCCACCAGTCGTAGCGGGGACACAGATACGCAGTATTTT. The full variable domain, with the rest looked up from reference TRBV15 and TRBJ2-3, is DAMVIQNPRYQVTQFGKPVTLSCSQTLNHNVMYWYQQKSSQAPKLLFHYYDKDFNNEADTPDNFQSRRPNTSFCFLDIRSPGLGDTAMYLCATSRSGDTDTQYFGPGTRLTVL.

The chain recombines TRBV10-3 with TRBJ2-5; maybe TRBD1 (6 bases). Germline V gives CDR1 ENHRY, CDR2 SYGVKD. This CDR3 has 12 amino acids. Trimming cost V 6 bases and J 2 bases, with 7 bases left between them. CDR3 region: CAIRDRQETQYF. DNA for the CDR3: TGTGCCATCAGGGACAGACAAGAGACCCAGTACTTC.

The V gene is TRBV20-1, the J gene TRBJ2-3; 7 nucleotides agree with TRBD2. Germline trimming cut 3 bases from V and 4 bases from J; bases unmatched to any gene: 22. CDR3 size: 19 residues. CDR1 DFQATT and CDR2 SNEGSKA come from the germline V gene (reference sequence). The CDR3 bases are TGCAGTGCTAGGTTACCGGGGAGCGGGGTCTCTTCCTCCGCAGATACGCAGTATTTT. Translating gives CSARLPGSGVSSSADTQYF.

V and J are TRBV27 and TRBJ2-5; D not certain. The CDR3 is made up of 11 amino acids. Trimming took off 5 bases at V and 7 bases at J, with 8 bases between the two ends. CDR1 is MNHEY and CDR2 is SMNVEV in the germline V gene (reference sequence). The CDR3 DNA sequence: TGTGCCAGCAGTCCAAAAGGGACCCAGTACTTC. Translated, it gives CASSPKGTQYF.

The chain couples TRBV20-1 to TRBJ2-1, with 9 bases aligning to TRBD2. The CDR3 has 12 residues. V lost 7 bases, J lost 9 bases, and 7 bases stayed unmatched. Germline V gene sequence: CDR1 DFQATT, CDR2 SNEGSKA (reference sequence). As DNA, the CDR3 is TGCAGTGTAGGCGGGGGGGTTAGTGAGCAGTTCTTC. It is translated as CSVGGGVSEQFF.

J is TRBJ2-7 and V is TRBV4-3; weak D call: TRBD1 (6 bases). The J call could be wrong; TRBJ2-5 is a better fit for the DNA end. The CDR3 covers 16 residues. Germline CDR1 is LGHNA and CDR2 is YSLEER. The CDR3 nucleotides are TGCGCCAGCAGCCAAGAGGCGAGGGGGTTCGGAGAGACCCAGTACTTC. This translates into CASSQEARGFGETQYF.

This clonotype showed up just a few times. The V gene is TRBV6-6, the J gene TRBJ1-1, with a possible D match to TRBD1 (5 bases). The germline V gene has CDR1 MNHNY and CDR2 SVGAGI (reference sequence). V was shortened by 0 bases and J by 5 bases, with 10 bases between the two germline ends. This CDR3 spans 14 amino acids. DNA for the CDR3: TGTGCCAGCAGTTACTCCCAGGGCTGGACTGAAGCTTTCTTT. It yields the protein CASSYSQGWTEAFF.

This clonotype has just a few counts. The chain carries TRBV20-1 and TRBJ2-7; D is unresolved. The length of the CDR3 is 12 residues. The V end lost 7 bases, the J end lost 3 bases, and 13 bases lay between the germline ends. Germline V gene lookup returns CDR1 DFQATT and CDR2 SNEGSKA (reference sequence). The CDR3 DNA reads as TGCAGTGGTCGTGGACCCGTCTACGAGCAGTACTTC. Encoded protein: CSGRGPVYEQYF.

This clonotype was detected once. This sequence joins TRBV30 and TRBJ2-5; perhaps TRBD1 as D (5 bases). V lost 8 bases, J lost 5 bases, and 12 bases lay in between. CDR3 length: 11 amino acids. CDR1 and CDR2 from the germline V gene are GTSNPN and SVGIG (reference sequence). The CDR3 region is CAGKGVETQYF. The CDR3, as DNA: TGTGCCGGGAAAGGGGTTGAGACCCAGTACTTC.

V usage is TRBV15 and J usage is TRBJ2-5; 8 bases line up with TRBD1. V trimming: 0 bases; J trimming: 5 bases; junction bases outside the gene matches: 8. From germline, CDR1 is LNHNV and CDR2 YYDKDF (reference sequence). This CDR3 is 16 amino acids long. CDR3 nucleotides: TGTGCCACCAGCAGAGAGAGGACAGGGATATCGGAGACCCAGTACTTC. Protein product: CATSRERTGISETQYF.

The V and J genes are TRBV7-2 and TRBJ1-6; D remains unclear. Deletions cut 6 bases from V and 5 bases from J, with 11 bases between. This CDR3 comprises 14 residues. The germline CDR1 and CDR2 sequences are SGHTA and FQGNSA. CDR3 bases: TGTGCCAGCAGAGCCGGGATCAATAATTCACCCCTCCACTTT. This encodes CASRAGINNSPLHF.

This clonotype was seen a few times. The chain couples TRBV29-1 to TRBJ2-5; D perhaps matches TRBD2 (5 bases). This CDR3 region has 15 residues. V gave up 7 bases and J gave up 0 bases, with 18 bases separating them. Germline CDR1 SQVTM, CDR2 ANQGSEA. The CDR3 sequence: CSGITGWTYQETQYF. DNA of the CDR3: TGCAGCGGGATAACCGGCTGGACTTACCAAGAGACCCAGTACTTC.

CDR3 in DNA: TGTGCCAGCAGCTTAGCGCGGACGGGGGGGGTCCACGAGCAGTACTTC. This sequence encodes CASSLARTGGVHEQYF. This rearrangement joins TRBV7-2 to TRBJ2-7, with 8 bases fitting TRBD2. The V segment lost 0 bases and the J segment 5 bases; nucleotides outside the gene matches: 9. Per the germline V gene, CDR1 is SGHTA and CDR2 is FQGNSA. The CDR3 totals 16 residues. The full variable domain, completed using reference TRBV7-2 and TRBJ2-7, is GAGVSQSPSNKVTEKGKDVELRCDPISGHTALYWYRQSLGQGLEFLIYFQGNSAPDKSGLPSDRFSAERTGGSVSTLTIQRTQQEDSAVYLCASSLARTGGVHEQYFGPGTRLTVT.

J is TRBJ2-1 and V is TRBV7-9; a possible D gene is TRBD1 (5 bases). CDR3 length: 13 amino acids. Germline CDR1 SEHNR, CDR2 FQNEAQ (reference sequence). V was pared by 6 bases and J by 4 bases, with 10 bases between. The CDR3 DNA reads as TGTGCCAGCAGTGATCAGGGATACAATGAGCAGTTCTTC. This translates into CASSDQGYNEQFF.

V and J are TRBV7-9 and TRBJ1-2; D possibly corresponds to TRBD1 (6 bases). This CDR3 spans 13 amino acids. Germline-derived CDR1 and CDR2 are SEHNR and FQNEAQ (reference sequence). V was cut by 5 bases and J by 6 bases, with 13 bases left in between. CDR3 nucleotides: TGTGCCAGCAGCGCAGGGGACCTCCATGGCTACACCTTC. Its protein product is CASSAGDLHGYTF.